Described below is a single T cell receptor beta chain sequence and its context. The method was immunoSEQ multiplex PCR; TCRdb's version includes in-frame clones alone and lacks a portion of them. The sample contains 200,000 or so clones, 85% to 95% of which appear only once. The germline gives CDR1 GTSNPN, CDR2 SVGIG (reference sequence). CDR3 length: 13 amino acids. V gave up 2 bases and J gave up 7 bases, with 12 bases separating them. The data were taken from a study of T cell responses to AZD1222 COVID-19 vaccine. The chain has TRBV30 and TRBJ1-5, with D unclear. The material was peripheral blood, obtained 28 days after the second AZD1222 dose. This TCR was sampled from an adult who received the AZD1222 COVID-19 vaccine. CDR3 bases: TGTGCCTGGAGTCCAGGTCACAAGCAGCCCCAGCATTTT. This encodes CAWSPGHKQPQHF.